These 20 T cell receptor beta chains share one sample of origin, sequenced in a study of CD8 T cells in ankylosing spondylitis (dated by TCRdb to 2016 to 2017). Receptors were amplified or captured by 5' RACE. Instrument used: Illumina HiSeq 2500. TCRdb cleaned the public reads at Q25 with fastp, built clones with MiXCR and kept in-frame beta chains. Every CDR3 protein is listed once, alongside the most common genes and DNA of its rows. In all, the sample holds 200,000 to 250,000 distinct CDR3 sequences, and more than 9% of those were seen once. In total, the top ten clones hold around 2.6% of the sample. Sequenced sample: blood, either unsorted or a sorted T cell fraction (not recorded which). The receptors were gathered from a male donor with ankylosing spondylitis or in good health (not recorded which).

This clonotype appeared a few times. The chain links TRBV29-1 to TRBJ2-1; 8 nucleotides line up with TRBD1. Germline V gives CDR1 SQVTM, CDR2 ANQGSEA. Trimming took 6 bases from V and 7 from J; bases not matched to a gene: 11. The CDR3 covers 14 residues. The CDR3 nucleotides are TGCAGCGTCCAAGGACAGGGAGGCGGGAATGAGCAGTTCTTC. Residues: CSVQGQGGGNEQFF.

There are many counts of this clonotype. The gene calls are TRBV3-1 and TRBJ1-3; D remains ambiguous. The germline V gene has CDR1 LGHDT and CDR2 YNNKEL (reference sequence). The CDR3 has 15 amino acids. With 1 base removed from V and 4 bases from J, the gap between germline ends came to 11 bases. In nucleotides, the CDR3 is TGTGCCAGCAGCCAAGGTGTCGTCTACGGAAACACCATATATTTT. Translated, it gives CASSQGVVYGNTIYF.

There are many counts of this clonotype. The V call is TRBV18, the J call TRBJ2-5, with D perhaps TRBD1 (6 bases). The CDR3 consists of 15 residues. Germline V gives CDR1 KGHSH, CDR2 LQKENI. V lost 2 bases, J lost 1 base, and 11 bases lay in between. CDR3 amino acids: CASSPTTGSQETQYF. DNA of the CDR3: TGTGCCAGCTCACCAACAACAGGGAGCCAAGAGACCCAGTACTTC.

This clonotype was seen ten or more times. The chain recombines TRBV5-1 with TRBJ2-1; weak D call: TRBD1 (5 bases). Germline V CDR1 and CDR2: SGHRS, YFSETQ. Trimming took 4 bases from V and 2 from J, leaving 16 bases between them. This CDR3 contains 16 residues. CDR3 amino acids: CASSLLDKAPYNEQFF. CDR3 coding DNA: TGCGCCAGCAGCCTCCTGGACAAAGCTCCCTACAATGAGCAGTTCTTC.

This clonotype was recorded at least ten times. The chain couples TRBV5-1 to TRBJ2-3; TRBD2 matches 10 bases. The trim removed 4 bases at V and 1 base at J, leaving 9 bases unmatched. The CDR3 spans 17 residues. From germline, CDR1 is SGHRS and CDR2 YFSETQ. CDR3 sequence: CASSPPLAGVGTDTQYF. Written as DNA, the CDR3 is TGCGCCAGCAGCCCCCCCCTAGCGGGAGTAGGCACAGATACGCAGTATTTT.

In regard to this clonotype: A read error is possible here, since a much larger clone lies one base away. CDR3 sequence: CASSLGRGIVEQYF. The DNA of the CDR3 is TGTGCCAGCAGTTTGGGCAGGGGGATAGTCGAGCAGTACTTC. This chain uses TRBV12-3 or TRBV12-4 with TRBJ2-7; TRBD1 matches 7 bases. The CDR3 length is 14 residues. V was pared by 3 bases and J by 6 bases, with 8 bases of the junction left unmatched.

This clonotype came up many times. The V gene is TRBV5-1, the J gene TRBJ2-1, with 8 bases that match TRBD2. The length of the CDR3 is 15 residues. J gave up 4 bases and V 2 bases, and 5 bases lay outside the gene matches. The germline CDR1 and CDR2 sequences are SGHRS and YFSETQ. This chain's CDR3 is CASSFLGGGYNEQFF. The CDR3 coding sequence is TGCGCCAGCAGCTTCCTTGGCGGGGGGTACAATGAGCAGTTCTTC.

This clonotype was picked up many times. The chain is built from TRBV5-1 and TRBJ2-1, with 10 bases identical to TRBD2. In germline, CDR1 is SGHRS, CDR2 YFSETQ. Trimming took 3 bases from V and 2 from J; bases not matched to a gene: 2. The CDR3 covers 15 residues. The DNA for the CDR3 is TGCGCCAGCAGCTCAGCGGGGGGGCCCTACAATGAGCAGTTCTTC. The encoded protein is CASSSAGGPYNEQFF.

This clonotype occurred many times. This sequence joins TRBV5-1 and TRBJ2-5, with 12 bases matching TRBD1. The CDR3 is 15 residues long. Trimming took 3 bases from V and 5 from J; bases not matched to a gene: 5. Germline values: CDR1 SGHRS, CDR2 YFSETQ. Here the CDR3 reads CASSWGQGAKETQYF. For the CDR3, the DNA is TGCGCCAGCAGCTGGGGACAGGGGGCGAAGGAGACCCAGTACTTC.

This clonotype has at least ten counts. The J gene is TRBJ2-1, the V gene TRBV20-1, with 10 bases that match TRBD2. Losses at the gene ends were 4 bases for V and 1 base for J; bases not matched to a gene: 7. This CDR3 comprises 16 residues. Germline V gives CDR1 DFQATT, CDR2 SNEGSKA (reference sequence). The CDR3 sequence is CSATDSGRYSYNEQFF. The CDR3 nucleotides are TGCAGTGCTACTGATAGCGGGAGGTATTCCTACAATGAGCAGTTCTTC.

This clonotype was found a few times. The chain uses TRBV10-3 and TRBJ2-5; 11 bases are shared with TRBD2. V was pared by 3 bases and J by 4 bases, with 4 bases of the junction left unmatched. CDR1 is ENHRY and CDR2 is SYGVKD in the germline V gene. The CDR3 is 15 residues long. The chain's CDR3 is CAISDRTSGGETQYF. The CDR3, as DNA: TGTGCCATCAGTGATCGTACTAGCGGGGGAGAGACCCAGTACTTC.

This clonotype occurred many times. Here the CDR3 reads CASGTSGITYNEQFF. The CDR3, as DNA: TGCGCCAGTGGGACTAGCGGGATCACCTACAATGAGCAGTTCTTC. This sequence joins TRBV5-1 and TRBJ2-1; the match to TRBD2 covers 13 bases. The germline gives CDR1 SGHRS, CDR2 YFSETQ. After removal of 8 bases from V and 2 bases from J, the junction contained 4 bases not matched to a gene. The CDR3 totals 15 residues.

This clonotype was detected ten times or more. The rearrangement links TRBV29-1 to TRBJ2-1; no reliable D call. This CDR3 contains 14 residues. Germline V gene sequence: CDR1 SQVTM, CDR2 ANQGSEA. V shed 6 bases and J shed 7 bases, with 19 bases lying between them. In nucleotides, the CDR3 is TGCAGCGTCCTGGGCGGTAAGGCGTCAAATGAGCAGTTCTTC. The encoded protein is CSVLGGKASNEQFF.

This clonotype has a count of ten or more. The chain links TRBV12-3 or TRBV12-4 to TRBJ2-5, with 9 bases lining up with TRBD1. V trimming: 8 bases; J trimming: 5 bases; junction bases outside the gene matches: 12. This CDR3 is built from 15 residues. The CDR3: CASSKQGAVEETQYF. CDR3 DNA sequence: TGTGCCAGCTCAAAACAGGGGGCGGTGGAGGAGACCCAGTACTTC.

This clonotype was seen at least ten times. This rearrangement joins TRBV4-2 to TRBJ2-1; 8 bases are shared with TRBD2. There are 16 residues in the CDR3. Germline lookup yields CDR1 LGHNA and CDR2 YNFKEQ. V dropped 0 bases and J dropped 7; count of bases not matched to a gene: 8. The CDR3 protein is CASSQEPGLVRNEQFF. In DNA form, the CDR3 reads TGTGCCAGCAGCCAAGAGCCGGGACTAGTGCGTAATGAGCAGTTCTTC.

Ten or more counts support this clonotype. The genes are TRBV5-1 and TRBJ2-7, with D possibly matching TRBD1 (6 bases). The CDR3 consists of 15 residues. Trimming took off 1 base at V and 0 bases at J, with 11 bases between the two ends. CDR1 and CDR2 (germline): SGHRS, YFSETQ. The CDR3 reads CASSLRDISSYEQYF. The CDR3 DNA reads as TGCGCCAGCAGCTTGAGGGACATCAGCTCCTACGAGCAGTACTTC.

This clonotype occurred many times. V usage is TRBV6-1 and J usage is TRBJ1-4, with D perhaps TRBD1 (5 bases). Trimming took 7 bases from V and 8 from J, leaving 20 bases between them. Germline CDR1 is MNHNS and CDR2 is SASEGT. CDR3 length: 15 amino acids. This CDR3 reads CASTKAGTGREKLFF. Written as DNA, the CDR3 is TGTGCCAGCACTAAAGCTGGCACAGGCCGAGAAAAACTGTTTTTT.

This clonotype was picked up many times. The V call is TRBV20-1, the J call TRBJ2-1; 7 bases fit TRBD2. Germline CDR1 reads DFQATT; CDR2 reads SNEGSKA (reference sequence). V lost 6 bases to trimming and J lost 8 bases; unmatched junction nucleotides: 7. The CDR3 spans 12 residues. The CDR3 nucleotides are TGCAGTGCAGAACGACTAGCCCATGAGCAGTTCTTC. Protein product: CSAERLAHEQFF.

Many counts were recorded for this clonotype. The rearrangement uses TRBV29-1 and TRBJ1-5; D gene ambiguous. The V and J ends lost 4 bases and 7 bases respectively, with 20 bases between them. This CDR3 is built from 15 residues. From germline, CDR1 is SQVTM and CDR2 ANQGSEA. Here the CDR3 reads CSVADGIIGGQPQHF. CDR3 coding DNA: TGCAGCGTTGCTGACGGGATAATAGGAGGACAGCCCCAGCATTTT.

This clonotype was recorded many times. The V call is TRBV29-1, the J call TRBJ1-3; D is unclear. Germline CDR1 reads SQVTM; CDR2 reads ANQGSEA. This CDR3 contains 13 residues. V lost 4 bases and J lost 0, with 7 bases in between. CDR3 protein: CSVAALSGNTIYF. As DNA, the CDR3 is TGCAGCGTTGCCGCCCTCTCTGGAAACACCATATATTTT.